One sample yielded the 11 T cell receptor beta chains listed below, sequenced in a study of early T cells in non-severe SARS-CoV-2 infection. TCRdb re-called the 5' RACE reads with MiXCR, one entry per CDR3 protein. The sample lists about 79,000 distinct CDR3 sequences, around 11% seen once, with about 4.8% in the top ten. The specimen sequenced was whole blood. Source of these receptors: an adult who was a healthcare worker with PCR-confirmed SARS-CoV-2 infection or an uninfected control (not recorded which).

CDR3 amino acids: CASSLALTAFYEQYF. As DNA, the CDR3 is TGTGCCAGCAGCTTGGCCTTGACAGCCTTCTACGAGCAGTACTTC. The gene calls are TRBV5-5 and TRBJ2-7; D possibly corresponds to TRBD1 (5 bases). This CDR3 region has 15 residues. V was shortened by 0 bases and J by 3 bases, with 13 bases between the two germline ends. The germline gives CDR1 SGHKS, CDR2 YYEKEE (reference sequence).

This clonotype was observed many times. CDR3 loop: CASSPGGSYNEQFF. CDR3 bases: TGTGCCAGCAGCCCGGGGGGCTCCTACAATGAGCAGTTCTTC. The chain uses TRBV5-8 and TRBJ2-1, with 7 bases aligning to TRBD2. The germline V gene encodes CDR1 SGHTS and CDR2 YDEGEE. The CDR3 extends over 14 amino acids. Trimming removed 4 bases from V and 0 bases from J; junction bases left unmatched: 1.

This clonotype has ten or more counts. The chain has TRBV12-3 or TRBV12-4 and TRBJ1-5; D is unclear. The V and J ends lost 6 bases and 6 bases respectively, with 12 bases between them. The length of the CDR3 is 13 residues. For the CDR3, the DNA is TGTGCCAGCAGGCCCGTTTCCGGTCAGCCCCAGCATTTT. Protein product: CASRPVSGQPQHF.

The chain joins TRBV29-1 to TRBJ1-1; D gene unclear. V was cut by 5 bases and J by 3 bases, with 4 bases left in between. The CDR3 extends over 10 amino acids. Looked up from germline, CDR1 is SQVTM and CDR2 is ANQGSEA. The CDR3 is CSVIDTEAFF. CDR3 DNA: TGCAGCGTTATCGACACTGAAGCTTTCTTT.

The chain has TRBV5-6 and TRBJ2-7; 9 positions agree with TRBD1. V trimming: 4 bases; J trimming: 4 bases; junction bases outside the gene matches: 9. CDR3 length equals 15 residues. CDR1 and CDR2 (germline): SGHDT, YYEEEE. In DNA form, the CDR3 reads TGTGCCAGCAGCGCCGGACCGGGACAGGGTTACGAGCAGTACTTC. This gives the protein CASSAGPGQGYEQYF. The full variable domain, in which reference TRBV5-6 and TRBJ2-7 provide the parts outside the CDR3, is DAGVTQSPTHLIKTRGQQVTLRCSPKSGHDTVSWYQQALGQGPQFIFQYYEEEERQRGNFPDRFSGHQFPNYSSELNVNALLLGDSALYLCASSAGPGQGYEQYFGPGTRLTVT.

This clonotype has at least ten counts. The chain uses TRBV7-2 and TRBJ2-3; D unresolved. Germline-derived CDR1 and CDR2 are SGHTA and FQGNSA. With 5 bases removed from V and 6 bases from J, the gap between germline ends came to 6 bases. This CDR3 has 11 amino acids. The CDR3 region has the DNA TGTGCCAGCAGCCCCCGGGATACGCAGTATTTT. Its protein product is CASSPRDTQYF.

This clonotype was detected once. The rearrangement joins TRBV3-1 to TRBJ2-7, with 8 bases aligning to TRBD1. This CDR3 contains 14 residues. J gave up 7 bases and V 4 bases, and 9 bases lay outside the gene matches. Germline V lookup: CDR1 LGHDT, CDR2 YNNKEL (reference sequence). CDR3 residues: CASSRPGTGREQYF. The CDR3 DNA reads TGTGCCAGCAGCCGTCCCGGGACAGGCCGGGAGCAGTACTTC.

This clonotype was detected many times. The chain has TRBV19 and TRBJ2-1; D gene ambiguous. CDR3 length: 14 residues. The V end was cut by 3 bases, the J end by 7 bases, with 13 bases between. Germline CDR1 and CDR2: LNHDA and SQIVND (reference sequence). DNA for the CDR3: TGTGCCAGTAGTATTCGGCCGGCAGTAAATGAGCAGTTCTTC. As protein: CASSIRPAVNEQFF.

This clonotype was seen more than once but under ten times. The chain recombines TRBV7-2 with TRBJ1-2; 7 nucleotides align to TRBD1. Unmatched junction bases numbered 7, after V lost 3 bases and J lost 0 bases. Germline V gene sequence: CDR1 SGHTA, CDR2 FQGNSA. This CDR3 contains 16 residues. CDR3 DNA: TGTGCCAGCAGCTTGAACGACAGGGTAGCTAACTATGGCTACACCTTC. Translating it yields CASSLNDRVANYGYTF.

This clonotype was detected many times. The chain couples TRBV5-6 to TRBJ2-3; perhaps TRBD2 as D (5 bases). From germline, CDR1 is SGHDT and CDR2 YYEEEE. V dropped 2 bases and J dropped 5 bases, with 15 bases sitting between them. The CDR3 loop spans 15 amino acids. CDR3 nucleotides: TGTGCCAGCAGCTTTATGGACTCCAGGCGAGATACGCAGTATTTT. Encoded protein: CASSFMDSRRDTQYF.

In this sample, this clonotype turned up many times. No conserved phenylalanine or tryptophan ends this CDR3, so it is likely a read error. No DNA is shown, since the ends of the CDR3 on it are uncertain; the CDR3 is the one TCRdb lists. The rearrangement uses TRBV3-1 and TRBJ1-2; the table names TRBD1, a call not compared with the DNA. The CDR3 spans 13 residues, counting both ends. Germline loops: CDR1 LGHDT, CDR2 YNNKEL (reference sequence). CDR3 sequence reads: CASSQIARTGAPE.